One and the same sample provided the 20 T cell receptor beta chains below, sequenced in a study of T cell repertoires in cytomegalovirus infection. Their target antigens are unknown. From the reads, TCRdb called clonotypes with MiXCR, one entry per CDR3 protein. The sample lists 450,000 to 650,000 distinct CDR3 sequences, about 39% occurring once. Sequencing used cultured PBMCs, obtained from culture after CMV antigen stimulation. The receptors here all came from a human donor in good health (CMV status not recorded). Some clones in this sample may be carry-over from other donors' samples.

The chain recombines TRBV20-1 with TRBJ2-3; D is unclear. Germline loops: CDR1 DFQATT, CDR2 SNEGSKA (reference sequence). The CDR3 contains 17 residues. Trimming cost V 0 bases and J 0 bases, with 16 bases left between them. CDR3 sequence (DNA): TGCAGTGCTAGAGATATTTTACGAGCGACCAGCACAGATACGCAGTATTTT. Protein: CSARDILRATSTDTQYF.

This clonotype was seen repeatedly, ten times or more. The chain couples TRBV7-2 to TRBJ1-1; TRBD1 might be the D (5 bases). V lost 3 bases, J lost 5 bases, and 10 bases lay in between. From germline, CDR1 is SGHTA and CDR2 FQGNSA. The CDR3 has 13 amino acids. CDR3 DNA: TGTGCCAGCAGCTTGGGGGTTGGGACTGAAGCTTTCTTT. It is translated as CASSLGVGTEAFF.

The chain recombines TRBV5-6 with TRBJ1-5; D unclear. V was clipped by 3 bases and J by 3 bases, with 13 bases between them. There are 15 residues in the CDR3. From germline, CDR1 is SGHDT and CDR2 YYEEEE. The CDR3 region has the DNA TGTGCCAGCAGCTCCGAGCGGGGTTACAATCAGCCCCAGCATTTT. Residues: CASSSERGYNQPQHF. The full variable domain, in which reference TRBV5-6 and TRBJ1-5 provide the parts outside the CDR3, is DAGVTQSPTHLIKTRGQQVTLRCSPKSGHDTVSWYQQALGQGPQFIFQYYEEEERQRGNFPDRFSGHQFPNYSSELNVNALLLGDSALYLCASSSERGYNQPQHFGDGTRLSIL.

V is TRBV7-4 and J is TRBJ2-7; D ambiguous. Germline V lookup: CDR1 SGHVT, CDR2 SQSDAQ. CDR3 length: 12 amino acids. V was cut by 4 bases and J by 2 bases, with 6 bases left in between. Written as DNA, the CDR3 is TGTGCCAGCAGCTCTACAACCTACGAGCAGTACTTC. Translating it yields CASSSTTYEQYF.

Only a few counts were recorded for this clonotype. J is TRBJ1-5 and V is TRBV2, with TRBD1 identical over 10 bases. Looked up from germline, CDR1 is SNHLY and CDR2 is FYNNEI. J was trimmed by 7 bases and V by 7 bases; bases with no gene match: 7. The CDR3 is made up of 14 amino acids. CDR3 DNA: TGTGCCAGCAACGGACGGGACAGGGGCCAGCCCCAGCATTTT. Protein: CASNGRDRGQPQHF.

The V and J genes are TRBV14 and TRBJ2-5; TRBD2 matches 11 bases. There are 16 residues in the CDR3. Trimming at V came to 2 bases and at J to 6 bases, leaving 8 bases not matched to a gene. Germline V gene data show CDR1 as SGHDN and CDR2 as FVKESK. CDR3 in amino acids: CASSQPALAGVKTQYF. CDR3 nucleotide sequence: TGTGCCAGCAGCCAACCTGCACTAGCGGGAGTGAAGACCCAGTACTTC.

This chain connects TRBV19 to TRBJ2-5, with 10 nucleotides matching TRBD2. The germline gives CDR1 LNHDA, CDR2 SQIVND (reference sequence). With 11 bases clipped from V and 2 bases from J, the junction kept 17 bases outside the gene matches. This CDR3 contains 17 residues. CDR3 sequence: CAAGRAGGPLWQETQYF. The CDR3 coding sequence is TGTGCCGCGGGCCGAGCGGGAGGGCCTCTGTGGCAAGAGACCCAGTACTTC.

The chain has TRBV20-1 and TRBJ2-2, with 7 bases matching TRBD1. V gave up 6 bases and J gave up 1 base; unmatched junction bases: 5. The CDR3 consists of 14 residues. Germline V gene sequence: CDR1 DFQATT, CDR2 SNEGSKA (reference sequence). CDR3 DNA: TGCAGTGCGAGGGACAGACAGAACACCGGGGAGCTGTTTTTT. This gives the protein CSARDRQNTGELFF.

The CDR3 loop is CASIQGGYNEQFF. The CDR3 DNA sequence: TGTGCCAGCATCCAGGGGGGATACAATGAGCAGTTCTTC. The V gene is TRBV6-6, the J gene TRBJ2-1; tentatively, D is TRBD1 (7 bases). Deletions cut 7 bases from V and 4 bases from J, with 11 bases between. Germline CDR1 and CDR2: MNHNY and SVGAGI (reference sequence). This CDR3 spans 13 amino acids.

V gene TRBV4-1 combines with J gene TRBJ2-1, with D possibly being TRBD2 (5 bases). Germline V gives CDR1 MGHRA, CDR2 YSYEKL. Deletions cut 1 base from V and 6 bases from J, with 10 bases between. The CDR3 contains 14 residues. The CDR3: CASSQGPSPNEQFF. The CDR3 DNA sequence: TGCGCCAGCAGCCAAGGCCCTAGCCCCAATGAGCAGTTCTTC.

The V gene is TRBV19, the J gene TRBJ1-5, with D perhaps matching TRBD1 (6 bases). Germline V gene lookup returns CDR1 LNHDA and CDR2 SQIVND (reference sequence). V lost 5 bases and J lost 6, with 11 bases in between. CDR3 length: 13 residues. The CDR3 coding sequence is TGTGCCAGTAGTCGAGGGGGAACTCAGCCCCAGCATTTT. This encodes CASSRGGTQPQHF.

This clonotype was counted only a few times. The chain has TRBV7-9 and TRBJ2-5, with 7 bases fitting TRBD2. Germline CDR1 reads SEHNR; CDR2 reads FQNEAQ (reference sequence). This CDR3 is built from 15 residues. The V and J ends lost 1 base and 4 bases, in that order; junction bases with no gene match: 6. The CDR3, as DNA: TGTGCCAGCAGCTTAGGACTAGCAGTCGGAGAGACCCAGTACTTC. Translating it yields CASSLGLAVGETQYF.

This rearrangement joins TRBV20-1 to TRBJ1-4; no reliable D call. This CDR3 has 14 residues. V lost 3 bases and J 0 bases, leaving 8 bases between the germline ends. The V gene's germline CDR1 is DFQATT and CDR2 SNEGSKA (reference sequence). The DNA for the CDR3 is TGCAGTGCTAGGGCAGACACAACTAATGAAAAACTGTTTTTT. Its translation is CSARADTTNEKLFF.

This rearrangement joins TRBV5-4 to TRBJ1-6; no reliable D call. This CDR3 is built from 16 residues. Germline CDR1 SGHNT, CDR2 YYREEE (reference sequence). V was pared by 2 bases and J by 0 bases, with 9 bases between. The CDR3, as DNA: TGTGCCAGCAGCTTCGATATCGACTCCTATAATTCACCCCTCCACTTT. Translating it yields CASSFDIDSYNSPLHF.

This clonotype has at least ten counts. The genes are TRBV7-2 and TRBJ2-5; TRBD1 matches 9 bases. The CDR3 totals 15 residues. From germline, CDR1 is SGHTA and CDR2 FQGNSA. V lost 1 base and J lost 5; bases outside the gene matches: 5. CDR3 loop: CASSLVTGGRETQYF. The CDR3 coding sequence is TGTGCCAGCAGCTTAGTCACAGGGGGCAGGGAGACCCAGTACTTC.

To note about this clonotype: A much larger clonotype is one base distant, so this may be a read error. The V call is TRBV7-4, the J call TRBJ2-7; 7 positions match TRBD1. The CDR3 sequence is 13 residues long. Germline lookup yields CDR1 SGHVT and CDR2 SQSDAQ. V dropped 5 bases and J dropped 5; count of bases not matched to a gene: 6. CDR3: CASSVGQNDEQYF. Here the CDR3 DNA reads TGTGCCAGCAGCGTGGGACAGAACGACGAGCAGTACTTC.

This chain connects TRBV6-2 or TRBV6-3 to TRBJ2-5; D is perhaps TRBD2 (6 bases). This CDR3 contains 19 residues. Trimming pared 2 bases from V and 4 bases from J, leaving 26 bases between. The V gene's germline CDR1 is MNHEY and CDR2 SVGEGT. The CDR3 DNA follows: TGTGCCAGCAGTTACGTCGGACAAAAAGCGGGCCCTAGGGTAGAGACCCAGTACTTC. Residues: CASSYVGQKAGPRVETQYF.

The chain has TRBV6-2 or TRBV6-3 and TRBJ2-5; D not certain. V was clipped by 7 bases and J by 1 base, with 10 bases between them. This CDR3 has 13 amino acids. Per germline, CDR1 MNHEY and CDR2 SVGEGT. CDR3 in amino acids: CASINRIQETQYF. The CDR3 DNA reads TGTGCCAGCATTAATAGAATCCAAGAGACCCAGTACTTC.

The chain joins TRBV6-5 to TRBJ2-7, with D perhaps TRBD1 or TRBD2 (5 bases each). Per germline, CDR1 MNHEY and CDR2 SVGAGI. The CDR3 length is 14 residues. Trimming stripped 2 bases from V and 5 bases from J, with 13 bases between. CDR3 sequence: CASSYRGLGHEQYF. CDR3 nucleotide sequence: TGTGCCAGCAGTTACCGGGGTCTGGGGCACGAGCAGTACTTC.

A note on this clonotype: Because the CDR3 is missing its conserved closing phenylalanine or tryptophan, this is likely a read error. The chain uses TRBV7-9 and TRBJ1-5; D perhaps matches TRBD1 (6 bases). Per the germline V gene, CDR1 is SEHNR and CDR2 is FQNEAQ (reference sequence). CDR3 size: 15 residues. The V gene lost 5 bases and the J gene lost 2 bases, with 13 bases spanning the gap. CDR3 sequence reads: CASSLQGWGNQPQHS. CDR3 nucleotide sequence: TGTGCCAGCAGCCTACAGGGTTGGGGCAATCAGCCCCAGCATTCT.